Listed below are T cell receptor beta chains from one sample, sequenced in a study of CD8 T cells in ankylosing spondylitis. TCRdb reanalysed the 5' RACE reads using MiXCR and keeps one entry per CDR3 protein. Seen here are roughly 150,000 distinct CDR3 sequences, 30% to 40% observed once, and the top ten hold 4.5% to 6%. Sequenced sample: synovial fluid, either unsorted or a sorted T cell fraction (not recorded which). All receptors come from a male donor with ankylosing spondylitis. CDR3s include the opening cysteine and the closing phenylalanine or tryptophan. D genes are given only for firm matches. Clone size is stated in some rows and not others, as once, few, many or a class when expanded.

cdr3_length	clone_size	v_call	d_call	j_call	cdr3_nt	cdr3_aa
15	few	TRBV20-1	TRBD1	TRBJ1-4	TGCAGTGCTAGGAGGACAGGGGGAAGTAATGAAAAACTGTTTTTT	CSARRTGGSNEKLFF
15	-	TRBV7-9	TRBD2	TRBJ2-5	TGTGCCAGCAGCTTATCTAGCGGGAGCGGGGAGACCCAGTACTTC	CASSLSSGSGETQYF
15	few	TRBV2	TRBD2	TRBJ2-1	TGTGCCAGCAGTAAGGGACTAGCGGGGTACAATGAGCAGTTCTTC	CASSKGLAGYNEQFF
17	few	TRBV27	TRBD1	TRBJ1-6	TGTGCCAGCAGTCCCGGACAGGAGAGCTCCTATAATTCACCCCTCCACTTT	CASSPGQESSYNSPLHF
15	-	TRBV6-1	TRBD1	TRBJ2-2	TGTGCCAGCAGCCGCCGGGACAGGGGGAACGGGGAGCTGTTTTTT	CASSRRDRGNGELFF
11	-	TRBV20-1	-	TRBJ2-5	TGCAGTGCTACCCCAAAGGAGACCCAGTACTTC	CSATPKETQYF
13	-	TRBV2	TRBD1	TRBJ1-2	TGTGCCAGCACGGGACAGGGTGGGAATGGCTACACCTTC	CASTGQGGNGYTF
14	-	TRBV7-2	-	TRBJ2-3	TGTGCCAGCAGCTTAGTCCTTACCAAGGATACGCAGTATTTT	CASSLVLTKDTQYF
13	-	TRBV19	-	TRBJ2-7	TGTGCCAGTACCCTTGACCCGACCTACGAGCAGTACTTC	CASTLDPTYEQYF
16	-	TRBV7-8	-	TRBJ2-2	TGTGCCAGCAGCCCAGCCTCGGCAGCGAACACCGGGGAGCTGTTTTTT	CASSPASAANTGELFF
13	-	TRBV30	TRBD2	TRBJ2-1	TGTGCCTGGAGTCTCAAGCGGGGGAATGAGCAGTTCTTC	CAWSLKRGNEQFF
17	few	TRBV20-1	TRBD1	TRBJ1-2	TGCAGTGCTAGAGATCGTCATTGGGACAGGGTAGGGGATGGCTACACCTTC	CSARDRHWDRVGDGYTF
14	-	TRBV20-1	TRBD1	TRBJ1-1	TGCAGTGCTAGCCGGACAGGGCCGGGGACTGAAGCTTTCTTT	CSASRTGPGTEAFF
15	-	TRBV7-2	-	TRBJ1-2	TGTGCCAGCAGCGCCTTCCCGGACGGACTCTATGGCTACACCTTC	CASSAFPDGLYGYTF
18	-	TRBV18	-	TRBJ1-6	TGTGCCAGCTCACCACTCGCAGGGGCAAGCTCCTATAATTCACCCCTCCACTTT	CASSPLAGASSYNSPLHF
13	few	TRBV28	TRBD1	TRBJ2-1	TGTGCCATCGAGGACAGGGATTTAAATGAGCAGTTCTTC	CAIEDRDLNEQFF
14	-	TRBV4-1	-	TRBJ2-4	TGCGCCAGCAGCCAAGAGGGCCTTGGGAACATTCAGTACTTC	CASSQEGLGNIQYF
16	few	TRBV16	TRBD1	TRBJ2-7	TGTGCCAGCAGCCTTCTTCCCGGGACAGGGGCCTACGAGCAGTACTTC	CASSLLPGTGAYEQYF
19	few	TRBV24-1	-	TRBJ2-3	TGTGCCACCAGTGATTTTGAAGCTTTGGGAAGCGGTACTCGGGATACGCAGTATTTT	CATSDFEALGSGTRDTQYF
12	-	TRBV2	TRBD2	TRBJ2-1	TGTGCCAGCAGTGGGGGGGGAAATGAGCAGTTCTTC	CASSGGGNEQFF
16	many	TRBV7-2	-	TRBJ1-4	TGTGCCAGCAGCTTAGCGGGAAGGGCCGAGGGTGAAAAACTGTTTTTT	CASSLAGRAEGEKLFF
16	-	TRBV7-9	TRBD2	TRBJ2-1	TGTGCCAGCAGCTCCCCTAGCGGGAGGGCCGGCAATGAGCAGTTCTTC	CASSSPSGRAGNEQFF
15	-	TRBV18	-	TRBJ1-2	TGTGCCAGCTCACCGCCCAACGGCCTTAACTATGGCTACACCTTC	CASSPPNGLNYGYTF
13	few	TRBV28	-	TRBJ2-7	TGTGCCAGCAGTTTATCCCCTTCCTACGAGCAGTACTTC	CASSLSPSYEQYF
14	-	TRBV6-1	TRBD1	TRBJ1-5	TGTGCCAGCAAGCCCGGACAGGGAGGTCAGCCCCAGCATTTT	CASKPGQGGQPQHF
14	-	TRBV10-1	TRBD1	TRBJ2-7	TGCGCCAGCAGTGAAAGGGGGCCCCCCTACGAGCAGTACTTC	CASSERGPPYEQYF